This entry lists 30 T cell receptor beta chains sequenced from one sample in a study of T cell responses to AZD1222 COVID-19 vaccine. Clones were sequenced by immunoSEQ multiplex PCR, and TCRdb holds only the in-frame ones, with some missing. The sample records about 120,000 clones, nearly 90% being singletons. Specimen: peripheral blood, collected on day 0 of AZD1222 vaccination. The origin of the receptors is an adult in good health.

DNA for the CDR3: TGCGCCAGCAGTGATGGGACAGCTATATCCACTGGAAACACCATATATTTT. Translation: CASSDGTAISTGNTIYF. This sequence joins TRBV10-2 and TRBJ1-3; 7 bases are shared with TRBD1. Germline trimming cut 3 bases from V and 2 bases from J; bases unmatched to any gene: 10. From germline, CDR1 is WSHSY and CDR2 SAAADI. This CDR3 spans 17 amino acids.

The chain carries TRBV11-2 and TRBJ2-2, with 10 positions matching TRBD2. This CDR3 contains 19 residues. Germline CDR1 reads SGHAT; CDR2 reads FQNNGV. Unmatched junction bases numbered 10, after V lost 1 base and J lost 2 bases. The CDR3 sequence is CASSLVGSGLAENTGELFF. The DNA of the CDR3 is TGTGCCAGCAGCTTAGTGGGGTCCGGACTAGCGGAAAACACCGGGGAGCTGTTTTTT.

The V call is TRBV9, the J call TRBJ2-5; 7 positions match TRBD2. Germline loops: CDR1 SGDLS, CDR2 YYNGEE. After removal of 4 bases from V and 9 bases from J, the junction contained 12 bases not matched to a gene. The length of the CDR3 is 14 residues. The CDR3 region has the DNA TGTGCCAGCAGCTCGCATGAGCCTAGCGGAGCCCAGTACTTC. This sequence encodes CASSSHEPSGAQYF.

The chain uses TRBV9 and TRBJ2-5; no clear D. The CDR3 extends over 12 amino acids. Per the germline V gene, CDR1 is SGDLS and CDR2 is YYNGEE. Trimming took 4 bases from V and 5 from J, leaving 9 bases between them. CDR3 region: CASSPPGETQYF. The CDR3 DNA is TGTGCCAGCAGCCCCCCCGGGGAGACCCAGTACTTC.

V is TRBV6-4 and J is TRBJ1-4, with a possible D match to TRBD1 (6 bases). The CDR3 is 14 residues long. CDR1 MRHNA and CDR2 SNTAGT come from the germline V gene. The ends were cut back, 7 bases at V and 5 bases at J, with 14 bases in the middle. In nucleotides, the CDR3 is TGTGCCAGCAACGGGGGGCGGGGGAATGAAAAACTGTTTTTT. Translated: CASNGGRGNEKLFF.

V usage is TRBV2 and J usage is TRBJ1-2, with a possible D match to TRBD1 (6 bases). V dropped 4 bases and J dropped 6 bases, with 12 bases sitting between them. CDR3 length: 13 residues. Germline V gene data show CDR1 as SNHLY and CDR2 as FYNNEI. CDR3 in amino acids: CASSVRTVHGYTF. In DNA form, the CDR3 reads TGTGCCAGCAGTGTCAGGACAGTGCATGGCTACACCTTC. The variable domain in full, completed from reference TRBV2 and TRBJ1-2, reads EPEVTQTPSHQVTQMGQEVILRCVPISNHLYFYWYRQILGQKVEFLVSFYNNEISEKSEIFDDQFSVERPDGSNFTLKIRSTKLEDSAMYFCASSVRTVHGYTFGSGTRLTVV.

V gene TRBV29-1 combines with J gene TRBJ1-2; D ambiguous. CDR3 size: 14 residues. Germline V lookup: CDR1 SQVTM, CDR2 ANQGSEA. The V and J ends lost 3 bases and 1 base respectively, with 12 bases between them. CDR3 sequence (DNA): TGCAGCGTTGATGTTGGAGGGTTTAACTATGGCTACACCTTC. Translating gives CSVDVGGFNYGYTF.

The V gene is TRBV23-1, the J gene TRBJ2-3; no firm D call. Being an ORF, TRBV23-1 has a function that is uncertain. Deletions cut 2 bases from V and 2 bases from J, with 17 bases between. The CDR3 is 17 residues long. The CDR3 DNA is TGCGCCAGCAGTCAAGCTGCCTCGGAATCCGCCACAGATACGCAGTATTTT. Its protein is CASSQAASESATDTQYF.

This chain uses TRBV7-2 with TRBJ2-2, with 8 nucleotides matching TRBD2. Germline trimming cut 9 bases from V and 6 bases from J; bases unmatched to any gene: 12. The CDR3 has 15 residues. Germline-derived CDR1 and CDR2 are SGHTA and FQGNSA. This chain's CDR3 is CASRGPGTRSGELFF. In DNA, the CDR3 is TGTGCCAGTAGAGGTCCCGGGACTAGGTCCGGGGAGCTGTTTTTT.

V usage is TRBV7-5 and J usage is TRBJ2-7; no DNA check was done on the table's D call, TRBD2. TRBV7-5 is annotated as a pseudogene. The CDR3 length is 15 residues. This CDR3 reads CVRQTSGGFTYEQYF. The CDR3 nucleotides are TGTGTCAGACAGACCTCGGGGGGATTTACCTACGAGCAGTACTTC.

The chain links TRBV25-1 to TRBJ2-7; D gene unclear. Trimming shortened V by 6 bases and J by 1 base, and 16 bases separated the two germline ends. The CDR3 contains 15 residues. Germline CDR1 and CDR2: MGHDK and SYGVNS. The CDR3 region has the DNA TGTGCCAGCAGCCTCCGCGAGACAAGTTCCTACGAGCAGTACTTC. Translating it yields CASSLRETSSYEQYF.

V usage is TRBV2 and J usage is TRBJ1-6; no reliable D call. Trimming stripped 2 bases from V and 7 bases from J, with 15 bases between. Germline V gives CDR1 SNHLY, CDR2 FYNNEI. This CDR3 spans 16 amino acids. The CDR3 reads CASSENPRRSNSPLHF. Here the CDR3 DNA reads TGTGCCAGCAGTGAAAACCCCCGACGGTCGAATTCACCCCTCCACTTT.

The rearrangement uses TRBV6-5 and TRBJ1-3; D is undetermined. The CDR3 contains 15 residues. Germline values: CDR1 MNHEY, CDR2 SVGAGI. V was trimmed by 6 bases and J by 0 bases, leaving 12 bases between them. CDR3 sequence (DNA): TGTGCCAGCAGGCTGGACGGCAACTCTGGAAACACCATATATTTT. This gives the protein CASRLDGNSGNTIYF.

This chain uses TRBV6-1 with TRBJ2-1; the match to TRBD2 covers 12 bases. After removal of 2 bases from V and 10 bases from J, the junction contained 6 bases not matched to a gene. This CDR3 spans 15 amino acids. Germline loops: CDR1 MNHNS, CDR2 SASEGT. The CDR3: CASSELAGGPGEQFF. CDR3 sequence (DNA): TGTGCCAGCAGTGAACTAGCGGGGGGGCCGGGGGAGCAGTTCTTC.

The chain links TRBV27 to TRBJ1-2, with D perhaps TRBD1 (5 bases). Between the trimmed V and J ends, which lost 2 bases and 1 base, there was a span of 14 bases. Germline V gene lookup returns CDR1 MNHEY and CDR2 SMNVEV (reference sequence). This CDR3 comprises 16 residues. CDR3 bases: TGTGCCAGCAGTTTAAACCACAGACAGAATAACTATGGCTACACCTTC. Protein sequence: CASSLNHRQNNYGYTF.

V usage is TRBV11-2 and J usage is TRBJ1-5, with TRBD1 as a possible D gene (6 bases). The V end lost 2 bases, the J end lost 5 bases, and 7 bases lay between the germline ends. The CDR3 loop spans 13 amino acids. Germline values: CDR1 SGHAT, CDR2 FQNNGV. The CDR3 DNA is TGTGCCAGCAGCTTAAGGACAGATCAGCCCCAGCATTTT. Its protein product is CASSLRTDQPQHF.

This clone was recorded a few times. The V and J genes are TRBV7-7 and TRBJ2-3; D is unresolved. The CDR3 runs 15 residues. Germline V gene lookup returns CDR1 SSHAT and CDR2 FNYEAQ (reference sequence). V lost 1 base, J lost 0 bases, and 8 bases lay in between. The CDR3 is CASSLGDSSTDTQYF. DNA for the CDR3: TGTGCCAGCAGCTTAGGAGATAGTAGCACAGATACGCAGTATTTT.

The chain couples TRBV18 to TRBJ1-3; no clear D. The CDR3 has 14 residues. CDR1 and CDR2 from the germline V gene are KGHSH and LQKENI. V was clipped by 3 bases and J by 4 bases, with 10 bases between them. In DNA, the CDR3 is TGTGCCAGCTCACCGACGGATTTCGGAAACACCATATATTTT. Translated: CASSPTDFGNTIYF.

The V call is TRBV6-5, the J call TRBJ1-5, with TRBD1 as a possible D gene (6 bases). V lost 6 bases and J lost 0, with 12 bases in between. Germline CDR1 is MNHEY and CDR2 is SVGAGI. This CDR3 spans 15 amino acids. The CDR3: CASRPRTVSNQPQHF. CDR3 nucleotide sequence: TGTGCCAGCAGGCCACGGACAGTTAGCAATCAGCCCCAGCATTTT.

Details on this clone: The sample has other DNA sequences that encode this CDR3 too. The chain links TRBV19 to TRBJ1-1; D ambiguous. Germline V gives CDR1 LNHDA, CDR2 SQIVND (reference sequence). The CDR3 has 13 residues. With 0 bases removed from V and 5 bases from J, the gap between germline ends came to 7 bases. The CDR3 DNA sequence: TGTGCCAGTAGTATAGATGGAGGGACTGAAGCTTTCTTT. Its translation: CASSIDGGTEAFF.

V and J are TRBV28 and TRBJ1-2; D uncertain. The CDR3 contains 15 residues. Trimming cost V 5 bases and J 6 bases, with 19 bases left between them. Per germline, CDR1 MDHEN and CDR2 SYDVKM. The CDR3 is CASSARAVGLHGYTF. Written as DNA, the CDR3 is TGTGCCAGCAGTGCACGAGCTGTGGGCCTCCATGGCTACACCTTC.

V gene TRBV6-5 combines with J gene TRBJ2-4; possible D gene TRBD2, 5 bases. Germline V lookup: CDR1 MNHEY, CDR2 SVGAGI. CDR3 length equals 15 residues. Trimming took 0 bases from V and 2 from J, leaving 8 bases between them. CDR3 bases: TGTGCCAGCAGTTACTCATGGGAGCCCAAAAACATTCAGTACTTC. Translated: CASSYSWEPKNIQYF.

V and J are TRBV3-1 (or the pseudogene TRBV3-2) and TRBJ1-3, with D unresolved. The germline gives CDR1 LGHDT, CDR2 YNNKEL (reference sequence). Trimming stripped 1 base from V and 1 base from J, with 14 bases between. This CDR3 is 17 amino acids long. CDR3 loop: CASSQARWRGSGNTIYF. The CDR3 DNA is TGTGCCAGCAGCCAAGCGCGCTGGAGAGGGTCTGGAAACACCATATATTTT.

The CDR3 sequence: CASSPYTQRELFF. For the CDR3, the DNA is TGTGCCAGCAGCCCATATACTCAGAGGGAGCTGTTTTTT. The chain carries TRBV7-2 and TRBJ2-2; unclear D gene. Per germline, CDR1 SGHTA and CDR2 FQGNSA. This CDR3 comprises 13 residues. V lost 5 bases to trimming and J lost 9 bases, with 13 bases between them.

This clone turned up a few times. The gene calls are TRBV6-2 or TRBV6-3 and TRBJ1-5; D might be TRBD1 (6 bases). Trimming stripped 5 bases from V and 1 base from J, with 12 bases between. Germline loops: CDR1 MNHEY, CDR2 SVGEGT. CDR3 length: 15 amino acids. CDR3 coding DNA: TGTGCCAGCAGTATGCAAGGGGGGAGCAATCAGCCCCAGCATTTT. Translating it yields CASSMQGGSNQPQHF.

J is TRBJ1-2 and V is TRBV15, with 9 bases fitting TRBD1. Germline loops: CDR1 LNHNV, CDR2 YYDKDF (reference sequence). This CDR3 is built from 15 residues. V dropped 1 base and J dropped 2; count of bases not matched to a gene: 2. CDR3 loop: CATSRVGQGNYGYTF. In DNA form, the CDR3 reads TGTGCCACCAGCAGAGTGGGACAGGGAAACTATGGCTACACCTTC.

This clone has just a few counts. CDR3 DNA sequence: TGTGCCACCAGCCTTACAGGGCTTTCTTCACCCCTCCACTTT. Protein sequence: CATSLTGLSSPLHF. J is TRBJ1-6 and V is TRBV15, with a tentative D call TRBD1 (6 bases). Trimming left V 5 bases short and J 9 bases short, with 14 bases between. The CDR3 has 14 amino acids. CDR1 is LNHNV and CDR2 is YYDKDF in the germline V gene (reference sequence).

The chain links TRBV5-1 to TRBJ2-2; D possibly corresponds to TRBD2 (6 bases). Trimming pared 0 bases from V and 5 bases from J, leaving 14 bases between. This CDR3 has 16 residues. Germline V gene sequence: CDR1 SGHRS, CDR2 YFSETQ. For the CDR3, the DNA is TGCGCCAGCAGCTTGGTAGGGGCGCGGGGAACCGGGGAGCTGTTTTTT. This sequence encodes CASSLVGARGTGELFF.

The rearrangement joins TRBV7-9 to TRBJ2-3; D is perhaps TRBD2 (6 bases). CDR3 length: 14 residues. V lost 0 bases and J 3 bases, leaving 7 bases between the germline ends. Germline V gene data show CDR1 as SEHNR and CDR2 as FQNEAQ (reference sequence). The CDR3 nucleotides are TGTGCCAGCAGCTTAGCGGGAGGTACAGATACGCAGTATTTT. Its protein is CASSLAGGTDTQYF.

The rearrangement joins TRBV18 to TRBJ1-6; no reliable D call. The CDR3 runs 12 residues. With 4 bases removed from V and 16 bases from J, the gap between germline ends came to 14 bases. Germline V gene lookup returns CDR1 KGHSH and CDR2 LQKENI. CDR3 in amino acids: CASSLGARPLHF. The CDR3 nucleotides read TGTGCCAGCTCACTGGGCGCCAGGCCTCTCCACTTT.